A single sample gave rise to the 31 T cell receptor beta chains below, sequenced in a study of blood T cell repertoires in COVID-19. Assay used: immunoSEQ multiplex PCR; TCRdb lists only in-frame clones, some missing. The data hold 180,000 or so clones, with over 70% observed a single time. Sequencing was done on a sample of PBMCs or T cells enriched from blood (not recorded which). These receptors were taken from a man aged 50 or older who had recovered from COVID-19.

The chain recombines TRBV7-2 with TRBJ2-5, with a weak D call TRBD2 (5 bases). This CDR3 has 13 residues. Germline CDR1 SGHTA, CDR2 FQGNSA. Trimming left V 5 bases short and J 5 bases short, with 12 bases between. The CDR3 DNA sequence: TGTGCCAGCAGCCTTCGAGCGGAGGAGACCCAGTACTTC. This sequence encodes CASSLRAEETQYF.

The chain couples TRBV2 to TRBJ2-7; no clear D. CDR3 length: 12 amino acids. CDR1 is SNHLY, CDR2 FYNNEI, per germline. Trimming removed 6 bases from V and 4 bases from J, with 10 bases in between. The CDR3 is CASSRLRYEQYF. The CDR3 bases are TGTGCCAGCAGCAGGCTCCGTTACGAGCAGTACTTC.

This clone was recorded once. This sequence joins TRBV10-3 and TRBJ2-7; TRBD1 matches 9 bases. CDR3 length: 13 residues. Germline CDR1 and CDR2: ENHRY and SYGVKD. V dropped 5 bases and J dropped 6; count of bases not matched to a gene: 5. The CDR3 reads CAISLDRGSEQYF. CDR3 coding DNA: TGTGCCATCAGTTTGGACAGGGGTAGCGAGCAGTACTTC.

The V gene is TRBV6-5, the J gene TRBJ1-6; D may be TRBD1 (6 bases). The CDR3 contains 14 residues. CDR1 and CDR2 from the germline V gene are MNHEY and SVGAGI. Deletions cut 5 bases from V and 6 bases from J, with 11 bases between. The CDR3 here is CASSLTGINSPLHF. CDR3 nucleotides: TGTGCCAGCAGTCTAACAGGGATTAATTCACCCCTCCACTTT.

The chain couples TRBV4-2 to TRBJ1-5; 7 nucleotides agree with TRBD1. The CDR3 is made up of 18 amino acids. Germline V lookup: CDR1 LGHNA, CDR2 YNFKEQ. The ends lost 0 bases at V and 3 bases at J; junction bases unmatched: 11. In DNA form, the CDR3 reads TGTGCCAGCAGCCAAGAAGGGGGTAACAGGGGATACAATCAGCCCCAGCATTTT. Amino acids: CASSQEGGNRGYNQPQHF.

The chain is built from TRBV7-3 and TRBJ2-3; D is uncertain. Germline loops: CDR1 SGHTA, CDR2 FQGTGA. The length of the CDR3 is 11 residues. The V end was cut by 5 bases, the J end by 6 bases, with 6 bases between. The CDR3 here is CASSRRDTQYF. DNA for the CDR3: TGTGCCAGCAGCCGCAGGGATACGCAGTATTTT.

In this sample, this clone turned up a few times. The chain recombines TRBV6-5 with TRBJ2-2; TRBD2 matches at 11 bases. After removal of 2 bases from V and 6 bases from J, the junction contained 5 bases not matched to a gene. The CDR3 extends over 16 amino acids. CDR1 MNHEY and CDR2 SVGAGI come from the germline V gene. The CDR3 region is CASSYLASGRPGELFF. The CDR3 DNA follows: TGTGCCAGCAGTTACCTCGCTAGCGGGAGGCCCGGGGAGCTGTTTTTT.

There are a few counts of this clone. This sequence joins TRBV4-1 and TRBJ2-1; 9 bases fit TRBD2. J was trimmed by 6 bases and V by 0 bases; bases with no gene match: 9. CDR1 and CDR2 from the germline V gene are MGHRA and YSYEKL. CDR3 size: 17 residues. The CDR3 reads CASSQDRWRGGLNEQFF. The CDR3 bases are TGCGCCAGCAGCCAAGATCGGTGGCGGGGGGGCCTCAATGAGCAGTTCTTC.

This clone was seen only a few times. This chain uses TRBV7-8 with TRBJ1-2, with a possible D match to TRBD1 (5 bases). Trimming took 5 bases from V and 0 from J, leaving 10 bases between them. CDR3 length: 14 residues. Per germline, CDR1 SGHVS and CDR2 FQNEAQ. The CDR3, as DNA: TGTGCCAGCAGCCTTGGACACACTAACTATGGCTACACCTTC. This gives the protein CASSLGHTNYGYTF.

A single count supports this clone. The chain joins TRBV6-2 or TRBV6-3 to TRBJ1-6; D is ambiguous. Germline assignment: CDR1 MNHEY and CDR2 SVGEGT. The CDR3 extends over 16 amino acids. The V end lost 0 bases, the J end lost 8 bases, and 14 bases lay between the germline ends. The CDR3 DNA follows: TGTGCCAGCAGTTACTCGTCGGCAGGCCAACATTCACCCCTCCACTTT. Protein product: CASSYSSAGQHSPLHF.

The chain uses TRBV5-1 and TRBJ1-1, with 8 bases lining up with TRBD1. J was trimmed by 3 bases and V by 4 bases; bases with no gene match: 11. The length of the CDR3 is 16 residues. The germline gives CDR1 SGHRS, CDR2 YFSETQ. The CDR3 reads CASSPPLAGQDTEAFF. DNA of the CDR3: TGCGCCAGCAGCCCTCCTCTTGCGGGACAGGACACTGAAGCTTTCTTT.

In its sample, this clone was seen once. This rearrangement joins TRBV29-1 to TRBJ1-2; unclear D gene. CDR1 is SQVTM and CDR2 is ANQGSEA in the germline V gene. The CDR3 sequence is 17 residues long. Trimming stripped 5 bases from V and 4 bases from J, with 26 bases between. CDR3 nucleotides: TGCAGCGTTCTATCCTCCGAGGCAACCGGGATACCCTATGGCTACACCTTC. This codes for CSVLSSEATGIPYGYTF.

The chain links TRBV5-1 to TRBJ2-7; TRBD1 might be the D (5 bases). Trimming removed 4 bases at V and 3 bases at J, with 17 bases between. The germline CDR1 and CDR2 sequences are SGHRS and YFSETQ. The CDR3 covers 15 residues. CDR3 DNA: TGCGCCAGCAGCCCCGCTCTAGGGCAGGGCTACGAGCAGTACTTC. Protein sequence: CASSPALGQGYEQYF.

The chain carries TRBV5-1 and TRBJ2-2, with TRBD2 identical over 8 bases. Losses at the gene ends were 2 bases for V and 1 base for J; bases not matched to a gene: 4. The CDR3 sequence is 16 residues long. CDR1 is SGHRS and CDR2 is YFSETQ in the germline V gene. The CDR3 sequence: CASSLAGLENTGELFF. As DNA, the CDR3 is TGCGCCAGCAGCTTAGCGGGACTAGAGAACACCGGGGAGCTGTTTTTT.

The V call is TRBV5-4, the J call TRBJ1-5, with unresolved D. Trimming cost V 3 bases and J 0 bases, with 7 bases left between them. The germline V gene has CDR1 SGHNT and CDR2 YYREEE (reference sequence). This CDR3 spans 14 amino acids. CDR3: CASSSSGSNQPQHF. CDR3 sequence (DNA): TGTGCCAGCAGCTCCAGCGGTAGCAATCAGCCCCAGCATTTT.

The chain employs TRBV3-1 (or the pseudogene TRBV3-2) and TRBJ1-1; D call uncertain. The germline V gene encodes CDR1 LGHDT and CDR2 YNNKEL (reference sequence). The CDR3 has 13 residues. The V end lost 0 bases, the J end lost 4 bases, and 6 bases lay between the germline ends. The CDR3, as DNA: TGTGCCAGCAGCCAAGACCTGTTCACTGAAGCTTTCTTT. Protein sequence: CASSQDLFTEAFF.

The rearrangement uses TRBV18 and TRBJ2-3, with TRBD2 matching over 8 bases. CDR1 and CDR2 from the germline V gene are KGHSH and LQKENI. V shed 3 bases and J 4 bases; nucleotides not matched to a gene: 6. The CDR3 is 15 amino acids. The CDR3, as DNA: TGTGCCAGCTCACCTAGCCGGGGGGGCCCAGATACGCAGTATTTT. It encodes CASSPSRGGPDTQYF.

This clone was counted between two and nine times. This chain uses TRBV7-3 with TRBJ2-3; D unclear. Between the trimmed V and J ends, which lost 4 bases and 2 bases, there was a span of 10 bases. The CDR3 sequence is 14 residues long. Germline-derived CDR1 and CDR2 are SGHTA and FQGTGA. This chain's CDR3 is CASSSTVATDTQYF. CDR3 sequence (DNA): TGTGCCAGCAGCTCGACCGTAGCCACAGATACGCAGTATTTT.

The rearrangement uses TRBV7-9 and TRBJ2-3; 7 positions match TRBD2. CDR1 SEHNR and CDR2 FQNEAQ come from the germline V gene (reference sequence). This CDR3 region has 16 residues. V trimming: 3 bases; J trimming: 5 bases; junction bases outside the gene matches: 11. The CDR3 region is CASSFYLSSGIDTQYF. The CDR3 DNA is TGTGCCAGCAGCTTTTATCTATCCAGCGGGATAGATACGCAGTATTTT.

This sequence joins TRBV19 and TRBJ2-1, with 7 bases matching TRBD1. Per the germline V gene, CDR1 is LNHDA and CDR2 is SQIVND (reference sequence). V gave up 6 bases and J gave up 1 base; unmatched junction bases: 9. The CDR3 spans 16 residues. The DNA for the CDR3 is TGTGCCAGTAGATCGGACAGGCCTGGGTCCTACAATGAGCAGTTCTTC. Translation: CASRSDRPGSYNEQFF.

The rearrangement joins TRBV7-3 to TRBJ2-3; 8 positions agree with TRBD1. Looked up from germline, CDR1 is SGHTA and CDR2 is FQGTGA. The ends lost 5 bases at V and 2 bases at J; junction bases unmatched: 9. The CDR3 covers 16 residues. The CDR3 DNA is TGTGCCAGCAGCCGTAGAGGACAGGGATACACAGATACGCAGTATTTT. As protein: CASSRRGQGYTDTQYF.

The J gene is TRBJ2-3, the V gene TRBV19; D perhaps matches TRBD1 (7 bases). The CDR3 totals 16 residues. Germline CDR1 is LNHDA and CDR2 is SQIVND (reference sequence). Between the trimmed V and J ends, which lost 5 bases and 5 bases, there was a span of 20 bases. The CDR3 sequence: CASSLPQGGLGDTQYF. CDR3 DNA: TGTGCCAGTAGTTTGCCTCAGGGGGGCCTAGGAGATACGCAGTATTTT.

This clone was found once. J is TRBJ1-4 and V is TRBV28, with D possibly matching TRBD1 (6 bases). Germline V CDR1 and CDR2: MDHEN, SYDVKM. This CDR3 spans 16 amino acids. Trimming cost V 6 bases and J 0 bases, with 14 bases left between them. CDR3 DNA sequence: TGTGCCAGCAGGCAAACAGGGCCCGCAACTAATGAAAAACTGTTTTTT. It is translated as CASRQTGPATNEKLFF.

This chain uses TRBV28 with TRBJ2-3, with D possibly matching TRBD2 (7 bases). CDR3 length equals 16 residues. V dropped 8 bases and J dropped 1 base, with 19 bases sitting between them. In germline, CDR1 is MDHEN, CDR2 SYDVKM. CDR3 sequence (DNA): TGTGCCAGCTGGGGGCGGAGGCTAGCGGGCACAGATACGCAGTATTTT. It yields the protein CASWGRRLAGTDTQYF.

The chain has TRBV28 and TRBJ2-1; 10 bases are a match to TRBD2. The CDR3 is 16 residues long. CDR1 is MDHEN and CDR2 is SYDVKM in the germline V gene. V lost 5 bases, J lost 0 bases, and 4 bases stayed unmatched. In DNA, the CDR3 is TGTGCCAGCAGTCCTAGCGGGAGCGTCTCCTACAATGAGCAGTTCTTC. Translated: CASSPSGSVSYNEQFF. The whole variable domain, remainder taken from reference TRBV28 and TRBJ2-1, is DVKVTQSSRYLVKRTGEKVFLECVQDMDHENMFWYRQDPGLGLRLIYFSYDVKMKEKGDIPEGYSVSREKKERFSLILESASTNQTSMYLCASSPSGSVSYNEQFFGPGTRLTVL.

CDR3 sequence (DNA): TGTGCCAGCAGCCCCGGGACAAGCAATGAGCAGTTCTTC. Its protein is CASSPGTSNEQFF. The rearrangement joins TRBV11-3 to TRBJ2-1; the D gene is possibly TRBD1 (6 bases). This CDR3 has 13 residues. Germline V gene data show CDR1 as SGHNT and CDR2 as YENEEA. V lost 5 bases, J lost 6 bases, and 11 bases lay in between.

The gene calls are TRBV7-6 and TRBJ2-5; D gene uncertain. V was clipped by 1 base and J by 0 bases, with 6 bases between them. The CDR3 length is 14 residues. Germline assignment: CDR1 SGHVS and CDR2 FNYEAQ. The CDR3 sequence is CASSLGLNQETQYF. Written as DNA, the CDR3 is TGTGCCAGCAGCTTAGGACTGAACCAAGAGACCCAGTACTTC.

The CDR3 loop is CASSDRDTGELFF. The DNA of the CDR3 is TGTGCCAGCAGCGACAGGGACACCGGGGAGCTGTTTTTT. The chain uses TRBV21-1 and TRBJ2-2; the table calls TRBD1, which could not be checked here. TRBV21-1 is termed a pseudogene. The CDR3 extends over 13 amino acids.

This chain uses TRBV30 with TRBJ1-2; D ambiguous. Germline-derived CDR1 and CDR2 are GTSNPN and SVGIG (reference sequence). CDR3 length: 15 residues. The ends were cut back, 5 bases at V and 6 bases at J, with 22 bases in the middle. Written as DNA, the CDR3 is TGTGCCTGGGTAGTTCCGGGAACCCCTCGAGATGGCTACACCTTC. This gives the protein CAWVVPGTPRDGYTF.

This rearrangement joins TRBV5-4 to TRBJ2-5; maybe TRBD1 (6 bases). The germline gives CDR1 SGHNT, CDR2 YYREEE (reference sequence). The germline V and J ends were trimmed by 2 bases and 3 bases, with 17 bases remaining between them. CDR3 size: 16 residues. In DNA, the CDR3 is TGTGCCAGCAGCTTCCCTACCAGGGGTGGTAAAGAGACCCAGTACTTC. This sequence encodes CASSFPTRGGKETQYF.

CDR3 DNA sequence: TGTGCCAGCAGCTTGGGCCGGGATTTCAACTATGGCTACACCTTC. Amino acid sequence: CASSLGRDFNYGYTF. The J gene is TRBJ1-2, the V gene TRBV5-4; no clear D. The ends were cut back, 0 bases at V and 2 bases at J, with 11 bases in the middle. The germline V gene has CDR1 SGHNT and CDR2 YYREEE (reference sequence). The CDR3 covers 15 residues.